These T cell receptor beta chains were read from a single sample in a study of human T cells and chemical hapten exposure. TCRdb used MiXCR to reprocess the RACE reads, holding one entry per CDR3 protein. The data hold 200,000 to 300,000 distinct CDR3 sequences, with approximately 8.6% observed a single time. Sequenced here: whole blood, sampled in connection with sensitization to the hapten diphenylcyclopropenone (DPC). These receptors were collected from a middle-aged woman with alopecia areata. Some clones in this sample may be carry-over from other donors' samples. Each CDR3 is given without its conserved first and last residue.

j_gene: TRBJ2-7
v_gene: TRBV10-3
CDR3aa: AISESPEQY

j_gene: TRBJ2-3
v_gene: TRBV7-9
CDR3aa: ASSQQGGGTDTQY

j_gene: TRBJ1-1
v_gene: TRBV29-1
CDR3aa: SVPDLSLAF

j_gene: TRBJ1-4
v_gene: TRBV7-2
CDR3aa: ASSLERATNEKLF

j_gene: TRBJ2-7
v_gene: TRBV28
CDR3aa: ASSFGAFSYEQY

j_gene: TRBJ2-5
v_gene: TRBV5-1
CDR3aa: ASSLTPEETQY

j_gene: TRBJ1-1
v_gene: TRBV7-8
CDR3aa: ASTRDRNTEAF

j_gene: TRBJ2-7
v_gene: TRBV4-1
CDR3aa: TSSQVGTGNGEQY

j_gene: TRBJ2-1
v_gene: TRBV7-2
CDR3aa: ASSPSGHRSSPDEQF

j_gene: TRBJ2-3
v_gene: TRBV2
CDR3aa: ASRTLTGTSTDTQY

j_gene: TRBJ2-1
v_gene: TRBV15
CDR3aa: ATSRDLLAGDNNEQF

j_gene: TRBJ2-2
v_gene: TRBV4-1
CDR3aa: ASSYSGRSSTGELF

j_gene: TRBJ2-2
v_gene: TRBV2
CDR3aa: ASRGRGGTGELF

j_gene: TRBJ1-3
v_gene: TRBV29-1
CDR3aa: SVGGNSGNTIY

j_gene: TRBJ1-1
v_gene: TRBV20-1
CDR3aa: SARLTGEDTEAF

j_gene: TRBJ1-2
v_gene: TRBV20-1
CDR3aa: SARRGQLLDGYT

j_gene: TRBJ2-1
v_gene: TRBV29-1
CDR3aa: SVATARDNEQF

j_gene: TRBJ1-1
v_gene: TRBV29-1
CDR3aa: SLDTLGNTEAF

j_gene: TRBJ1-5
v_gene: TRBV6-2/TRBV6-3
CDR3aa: ASSYSGGGRQPQH

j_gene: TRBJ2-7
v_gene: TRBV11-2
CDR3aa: ASSLGWTSGLSYEQY

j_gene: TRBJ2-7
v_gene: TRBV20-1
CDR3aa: SARGGDLPLEQY

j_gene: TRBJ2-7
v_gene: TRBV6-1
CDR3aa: ASSEAGAWEQY

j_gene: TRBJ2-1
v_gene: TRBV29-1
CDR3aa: SVGGVSGRDWSRNEQF

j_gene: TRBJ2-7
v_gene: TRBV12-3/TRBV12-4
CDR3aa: ASSVGQTHEQY

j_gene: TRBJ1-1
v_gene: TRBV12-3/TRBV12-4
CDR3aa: ASSFRQPNTEAF

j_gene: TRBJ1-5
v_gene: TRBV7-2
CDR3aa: ASSTGQNSNQPQH

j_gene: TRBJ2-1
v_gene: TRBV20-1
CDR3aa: SAGGLALRYEQF

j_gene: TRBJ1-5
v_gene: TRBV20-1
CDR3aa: SARDFRGNQPQH

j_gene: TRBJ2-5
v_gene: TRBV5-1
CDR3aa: ASSLTGWNSETQY

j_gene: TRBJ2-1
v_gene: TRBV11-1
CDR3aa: ASSRTSGKFDEQF

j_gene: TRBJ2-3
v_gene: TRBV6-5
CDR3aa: ASSYSMTSVPSTDTQY

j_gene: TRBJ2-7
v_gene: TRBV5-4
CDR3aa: ASSLSRGAYEQY

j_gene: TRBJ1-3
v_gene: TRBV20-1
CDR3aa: SASRDNSGNTIY

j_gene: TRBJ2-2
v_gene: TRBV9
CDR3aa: ASSVGDSLTGELF

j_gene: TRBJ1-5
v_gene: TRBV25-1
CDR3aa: ASSELRKEFGRPGNQPQH

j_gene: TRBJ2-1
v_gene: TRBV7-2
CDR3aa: ASSLEREKQF

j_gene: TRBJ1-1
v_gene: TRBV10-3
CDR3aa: AISEDKDTEAF

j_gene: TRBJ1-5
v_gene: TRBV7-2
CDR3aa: ASSLRSDLSNQPQH

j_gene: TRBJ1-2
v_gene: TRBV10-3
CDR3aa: AISESGAHLGSYGYT

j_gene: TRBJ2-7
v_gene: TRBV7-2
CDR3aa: ASSLVGGGTPYEQY

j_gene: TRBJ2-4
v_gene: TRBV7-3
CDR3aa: ASSPGPANIQY

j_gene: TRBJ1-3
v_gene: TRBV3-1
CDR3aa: ASSQDSGTKENTIY